This T cell receptor (beta chain) was recorded in a study of T cell changes during pregnancy in multiple sclerosis. TCRdb's copy holds only in-frame clones and misses some; the assay was immunoSEQ multiplex PCR. The data hold more than 85,000 clones, with 80% to 95% observed a single time. Specimen: peripheral blood, collected in the third trimester of pregnancy. The clonotype originates from a female donor in good health, enrolled as a control in a pregnancy study.

CDR3 sequence reads: CASSQGDGIAGRNEQFF. In nucleotides, the CDR3 is TGCGCCAGCAGCCAAGGTGATGGAATCGCGGGACGCAATGAGCAGTTCTTC. The gene calls are TRBV4-1 and TRBJ2-1; the D gene is possibly TRBD2 (6 bases). The CDR3 is 17 residues long. Germline loops: CDR1 MGHRA, CDR2 YSYEKL. Trimming took 1 base from V and 6 from J, leaving 19 bases between them.